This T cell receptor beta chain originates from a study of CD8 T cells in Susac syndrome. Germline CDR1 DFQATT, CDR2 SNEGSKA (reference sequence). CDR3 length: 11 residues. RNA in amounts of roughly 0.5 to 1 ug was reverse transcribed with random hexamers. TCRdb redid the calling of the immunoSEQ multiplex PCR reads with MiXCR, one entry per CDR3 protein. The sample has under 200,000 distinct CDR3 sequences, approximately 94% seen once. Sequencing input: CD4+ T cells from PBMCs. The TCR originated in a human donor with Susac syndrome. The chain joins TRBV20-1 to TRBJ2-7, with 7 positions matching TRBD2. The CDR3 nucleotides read TGCAGCTGCGGGCGGGAGTACGAGCAGTACTTC. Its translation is CSCGREYEQYF.